This T cell receptor (beta chain) was found in a study of shared clonotypes between healthy human individuals. Study conclusions and caveats: The donor pool, a small one, limited the genetic and exposure-history diversity represented. Richness estimates generally favored naive over memory subsets.

Per germline, CDR1 ENHRY and CDR2 SYGVKD. Between the trimmed V and J ends, which lost 4 bases and 4 bases, there was a span of 11 bases. The CDR3 consists of 15 residues. At deep level, the assay was performed. Profiling relied on immunoSEQ multiplex PCR, and the TCRdb table lists in-frame clones only, not all of them. The top ten clones hold roughly 1.5% of a sample with roughly 1,100,000 clones, 75% of them seen once. There are a few counts of this clone. Its antigen remains unknown. Sequenced: memory CD4+ T cells sorted from blood. The subset is: CD45RA-negative fraction. V usage is TRBV10-3 and J usage is TRBJ2-6; D is possibly TRBD2 (6 bases). The clonotype originates from a man aged 18-30 years in good health. The CDR3 DNA reads TGTGCCATCAGTGTCGGAGGGAAGGGGGCCAACGTCCTGACTTTC. The encoded protein is CAISVGGKGANVLTF.